The entry below gives a single T cell receptor beta chain sequence along with its context. Its antigen is still unknown. No base-level quality is on record; no much larger clone is a single base apart. Other DNA sequences of this sample code for an identical CDR3. The High Capacity cDNA Reverse Transcription Kit was used to reverse transcribe all of the isolated RNA, meaning that expressed TCRB transcripts were what got sequenced. Deep immunoSEQ sequencing was applied to naive, central memory and regulatory T cell samples, giving an average of roughly 3.5 million total reads per sample. Sorted cells were lysed in RLT buffer, and RNA was extracted using DNase-treated RNeasy Micro or Mini kits according to cell number. Each cell subset was processed separately to prevent cross-contamination, with patient and healthy donor samples processed together. TCRB sequences were amplified from cDNA with the immunoSEQ multiplex PCR, producing 87-bp fragments spanning the CDR3 region. Amplicons were sequenced on the Illumina HiSeq platform. Regarding the original processing steps: Synthetic template baselines were used to correct PCR bias computationally, reads within Hamming distance 2 were collapsed together, and singletons that could not be merged were discarded. By aligning reads against IMGT, V, D and J genes, CDR3 length, and insertions or deletions at six rearrangement sites were assigned. Within each subset, clonotype counts were normalized to the number of sorted cells before true diversity and Gini coefficients were calculated with the tcR R package. The overlap coefficient, calculated on TCRB nucleotide sequences, was used to measure repertoire sharing. Out-of-frame TCRB sequences from naive cells were analyzed as a proxy for the pre-selection repertoire. This immuneACCESS table, as held by TCRdb, lists in-frame sequences with V and J called but not all clones. Of the missing ones, under half trace to an unresolved V gene in checked studies; the others have no known cause. For V, J and clone size, that table is used; D and trimming come from the DNA. In this sample the table shows roughly 450,000 clones, about 10% of which occur a single time. The top ten constitute approximately 0.05% of the sample.

From each donor, a single peripheral blood sample of around 120 mL on average was drawn into heparinised tubes. Using a panel that included CD45RO, CCR7, CD25, CD127, CD95 and CD27, naive, central memory, regulatory and stem cell-like memory CD4+ T cells were sorted on a BD FACSAria II. Every sorted population had a purity above 95%. Right away, PBMCs were isolated by Lymphoprep density gradient centrifugation and were stained directly, with no culture step. To minimize batch effects, samples were stained and sorted in pairs, one healthy donor with one patient per experiment. According to the germline V gene, CDR1 reads SGHRS and CDR2 reads YFSETQ. From cysteine to phenylalanine, the CDR3 is 15 amino acids long. Only the CDR3 portion is preserved as DNA: 45 bases, with reading frame beginning at the first base. Ends trimmed: V by 0 bases, J by 5 bases; bases unmatched to a gene: 3. This entry comes from a study of beta chain features in type 1 diabetes (dated by TCRdb to about 2018). Broadly, across the study: No differences in mean age, gender distribution, total cell number or subset yield were found between patients and healthy donors. Whereas all 30 or so donors provided naive and central memory subsets, regulatory and stem cell-like memory subsets were isolated from just 8 patients and about 8 healthy donors. Across all samples, fewer than 110,000,000 sorted cells were examined, and cell number per subset correlated strongly with RNA yield. The study compared TCRB repertoires of sorted circulating CD4+ T cell subsets between recently diagnosed type 1 diabetes patients and matched healthy donors.

What the authors observed across the whole study: Because small numbers of individuals were included in the HLA sub-analyses, any influence of HLA type on TCRB rearrangement was left unresolved. At VDJ recombination sites, type 1 diabetes patients had fewer insertions and more deleted nucleotides, which implies abnormalities in thymic rearrangement. Sequencing cDNA rather than genomic DNA could over-represent highly expressing activated cells, although activation and CD3 levels did not differ between groups. Naive, central memory and regulatory TCRB repertoires appeared more similar among patients than among healthy donors. Shorter templates might be favored by PCR, yet because patient and control samples were amplified and corrected together, any such skew would affect both groups equally. Type 1 diabetes patients showed a moderate but significant shortening of TCRB CDR3 length in all four CD4+ subsets.

This TCR was recovered from a woman aged 18-29 years in good health. The sequencing input was naive CD4+ T cells from blood. This specimen's cell subset or site label, per the study, means: true naive CD4+ T cells. The rearranged segments are TRBV5-1 and TRBJ2-1; 9 junctional bases match TRBD2. The CDR3 is CASSLALAGNNEQFF. The nucleotide sequence reads as follows: TGCGCCAGCAGCTTGGCTCTAGCGGGGAACAATGAGCAGTTCTTC.